A selection of T cell receptor beta chains follows, all from one sample in a study of blood T cell repertoires in COVID-19. TCRdb's copy holds only in-frame clones and misses some; the assay was immunoSEQ multiplex PCR. The data contain about 160,000 clones, more than 75% of them singletons. Material: peripheral blood. These receptors originate from a man between 18 and 35 years old with acute or convalescent COVID-19. Each CDR3 is given with its conserved first and last residue.

TRBV11-2	TRBJ1-5	CASSTSYKDRKYSNQPQHF
TRBV7-9	TRBJ1-3	CASSLPPGNSGNTIYF
TRBV27	TRBJ1-5	CASSPWTGAGSQPQHF
TRBV2	TRBJ1-1	CAGKDRGMNTEAFF
TRBV6-2/TRBV6-3	TRBJ1-1	CASSYETGDEAFF
TRBV6-5	TRBJ2-7	CASSSPGKREQYF
TRBV27	TRBJ1-1	CASSPHRVPENTEAFF
TRBV30	TRBJ1-2	CAWSFRVGLDYTF
TRBV24-1	TRBJ2-3	CATSDDRQADTQYF
TRBV5-1	TRBJ1-1	CASSFSGGPRTEAFF
TRBV7-9	TRBJ2-1	CASSSSGAFYNEQFF
TRBV4-2	TRBJ2-1	CASSQASGYNEQFF
TRBV30	TRBJ1-1	CAWSAVRGALKRTEAFF
TRBV4-2	TRBJ1-1	CASSQGEGTEAFF
TRBV5-8	TRBJ1-1	CASIGTGGITRTEAFF
TRBV24-1	TRBJ2-2	CATSNAEQGAAGELFF
TRBV7-8	TRBJ2-7	CASSLALDTPRASVDYEQYF
TRBV9	TRBJ2-7	CASSVSSGLPYEQYF
TRBV7-9	TRBJ2-7	CASSPPPEQYF
TRBV5-6	TRBJ1-4	CASSLVRDGGKLFF
TRBV6-5	TRBJ2-7	CASSYTSGSGLEQYF
TRBV7-8	TRBJ1-4	CASSLEGINEKLFF
TRBV27	TRBJ2-3	CASSPWPSTDTQYF
TRBV6-5	TRBJ1-5	CASSSDSNQPQHF